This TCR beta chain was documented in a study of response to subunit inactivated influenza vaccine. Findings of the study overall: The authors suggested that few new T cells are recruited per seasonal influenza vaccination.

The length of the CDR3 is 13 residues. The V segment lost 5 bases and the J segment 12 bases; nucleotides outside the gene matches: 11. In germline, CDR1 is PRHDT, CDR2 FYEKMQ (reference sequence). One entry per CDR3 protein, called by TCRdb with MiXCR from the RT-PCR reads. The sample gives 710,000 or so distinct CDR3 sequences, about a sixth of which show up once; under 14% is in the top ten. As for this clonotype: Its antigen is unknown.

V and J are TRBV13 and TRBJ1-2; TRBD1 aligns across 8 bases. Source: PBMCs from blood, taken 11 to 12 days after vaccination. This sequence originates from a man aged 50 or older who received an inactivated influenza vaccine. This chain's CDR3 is CASSAGQGQVDTF. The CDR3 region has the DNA TGTGCCAGCAGCGCCGGCCAGGGACAGGTGGACACCTTC.